One sample yielded the 21 T cell receptor beta chains listed below, sequenced in a study of shared clonotypes between healthy human individuals. TCRdb's copy holds only in-frame clones and misses some; the assay was immunoSEQ multiplex PCR. This sample carries 2 million to 2.5 million clones, more than 90% of them seen once, and the ten largest clones take roughly 0.13%. Sequences were obtained from naive CD4+ T cells sorted from blood. Subset in this sample: CD45RA+ positively selected. These receptors came from a man aged 18-30 years in good health.

The rearrangement links TRBV30 to TRBJ1-2, with TRBD1 as a possible D gene (6 bases). V was shortened by 1 base and J by 11 bases, with 17 bases between the two germline ends. Germline V lookup: CDR1 GTSNPN, CDR2 SVGIG (reference sequence). The CDR3 has 13 residues. In DNA form, the CDR3 reads TGTGCCTGGAGTGGGTCAAACAGGGAAGGGTACACCTTC. Protein product: CAWSGSNREGYTF.

V and J are TRBV5-4 and TRBJ2-7; 13 bases map to TRBD2. CDR1 and CDR2 from the germline V gene are SGHNT and YYREEE (reference sequence). The CDR3 contains 16 residues. The V and J ends lost 0 bases and 11 bases, in that order; junction bases with no gene match: 11. The CDR3 is CASSLGGTSGAPSEYF. CDR3 nucleotide sequence: TGTGCCAGCAGCTTGGGGGGGACTAGCGGGGCCCCAAGCGAGTACTTC. The full variable domain, with the rest looked up from reference TRBV5-4 and TRBJ2-7, is ETGVTQSPTHLIKTRGQQVTLRCSSQSGHNTVSWYQQALGQGPQFIFQYYREEENGRGNFPPRFSGLQFPNYSSELNVNALELDDSALYLCASSLGGTSGAPSEYFGPGTRLTVT.

The CDR3 reads CASSSSHHRVTGELFF. In DNA, the CDR3 is TGTGCCAGCAGCTCAAGCCACCACAGGGTCACCGGGGAGCTGTTTTTT. This chain uses TRBV13 with TRBJ2-2; TRBD1 might be the D (6 bases). The CDR3 spans 16 residues. The V end lost 4 bases, the J end lost 4 bases, and 16 bases lay between the germline ends. Per germline, CDR1 PRHDT and CDR2 FYEKMQ (reference sequence).

The rearrangement joins TRBV6-5 to TRBJ2-2; D is undetermined. V dropped 0 bases and J dropped 0 bases, with 8 bases sitting between them. Germline V CDR1 and CDR2: MNHEY, SVGAGI. This CDR3 spans 16 amino acids. CDR3 in DNA: TGTGCCAGCAGTTACTCGGGTCGCGCGAACACCGGGGAGCTGTTTTTT. It is translated as CASSYSGRANTGELFF.

This clone was observed a handful of times. V is TRBV6-5 and J is TRBJ1-2, with TRBD1 as a possible D gene (6 bases). From germline, CDR1 is MNHEY and CDR2 SVGAGI. V lost 6 bases, J lost 7 bases, and 12 bases lay in between. CDR3 length: 12 residues. This CDR3 is CASRRGARGYTF. In DNA form, the CDR3 reads TGTGCCAGCAGGCGGGGGGCGCGTGGCTACACCTTC.

This clone was seen only once. The chain is built from TRBV11-2 and TRBJ2-3; a possible D gene is TRBD2 (7 bases). V lost 3 bases and J lost 4, with 11 bases in between. Germline assignment: CDR1 SGHAT and CDR2 FQNNGV. CDR3 length: 14 residues. In DNA, the CDR3 is TGTGCCAGCAGCTTCGGGGGGCCCTCAGATACGCAGTATTTT. Amino acids: CASSFGGPSDTQYF.

The rearrangement links TRBV6-1 to TRBJ2-7; 9 positions match TRBD1. Germline CDR1 reads MNHNS; CDR2 reads SASEGT. The length of the CDR3 is 13 residues. V shed 6 bases and J 5 bases; nucleotides not matched to a gene: 5. For the CDR3, the DNA is TGTGCCAGCAGGACAACAGGGGGCAACGAGCAGTACTTC. Its translation is CASRTTGGNEQYF.

CDR3 nucleotides: TGTGCCAGCAAGGAAACGGGGGCTTTTTCACCCCTCCACTTT. Its translation: CASKETGAFSPLHF. The chain uses TRBV6-1 and TRBJ1-6; tentatively, D is TRBD1 (6 bases). The germline CDR1 and CDR2 sequences are MNHNS and SASEGT. This CDR3 has 14 amino acids. V was shortened by 7 bases and J by 9 bases, with 16 bases between the two germline ends.

The CDR3: CASSRTQGETQYF. CDR3 coding DNA: TGTGCCAGCAGCCGTACCCAGGGGGAGACCCAGTACTTC. V usage is TRBV6-5 and J usage is TRBJ2-5, with D maybe TRBD1 (6 bases). Trimming pared 6 bases from V and 5 bases from J, leaving 13 bases between. Germline V gene data show CDR1 as MNHEY and CDR2 as SVGAGI. The CDR3 runs to 13 residues.

This clone was detected only once. The rearrangement uses TRBV5-1 and TRBJ1-6; possibly TRBD1 for D (5 bases). Germline CDR1 SGHRS, CDR2 YFSETQ. Trimming left V 4 bases short and J 7 bases short, with 18 bases between. This CDR3 spans 16 amino acids. The CDR3 sequence: CASSLWGGWSNSPLHF. The CDR3 nucleotides read TGCGCCAGCAGCCTTTGGGGGGGATGGTCCAATTCACCCCTCCACTTT.

The V gene is TRBV7-9, the J gene TRBJ2-7, with D possibly being TRBD2 (5 bases). Looked up from germline, CDR1 is SEHNR and CDR2 is FQNEAQ (reference sequence). V was shortened by 1 base and J by 4 bases, with 20 bases between the two germline ends. The CDR3 runs 17 residues. CDR3 loop: CASSLGGVPETGYEQYF. The CDR3 DNA is TGTGCCAGCAGCTTAGGGGGAGTCCCCGAGACGGGGTACGAGCAGTACTTC.

Only one count was recorded for this clone. The rearrangement uses TRBV30 and TRBJ1-5; D is ambiguous. V dropped 0 bases and J dropped 5 bases, with 11 bases sitting between them. Germline-derived CDR1 and CDR2 are GTSNPN and SVGIG (reference sequence). The CDR3 length is 14 residues. In nucleotides, the CDR3 is TGTGCCTGGAGTGTAACTCTGAGGGATCAGCCCCAGCATTTT. This encodes CAWSVTLRDQPQHF.

V and J are TRBV7-9 and TRBJ1-5, with 10 bases lining up with TRBD1. The CDR3 consists of 15 residues. The trim removed 2 bases at V and 8 bases at J, leaving 6 bases unmatched. Germline lookup yields CDR1 SEHNR and CDR2 FQNEAQ (reference sequence). DNA of the CDR3: TGTGCCAGCAGCTTATCTAGACAGGGGGCAGAGCCCCAGCATTTT. Its protein is CASSLSRQGAEPQHF.

The DNA for the CDR3 is TGTGCCAGCAGCTTAGCGGCTGGGACAGCAGGTGAAGCTTTCTTT. Its translation: CASSLAAGTAGEAFF. The chain couples TRBV7-9 to TRBJ1-1; 7 bases agree with TRBD1. The CDR3 length is 15 residues. Germline CDR1 is SEHNR and CDR2 is FQNEAQ (reference sequence). V trimming: 0 bases; J trimming: 7 bases; junction bases outside the gene matches: 8.

This clone appeared a single time. Distinct nucleotide sequences in the sample also encode this CDR3. This rearrangement joins TRBV5-1 to TRBJ2-7, with D tentatively TRBD2 (6 bases). The CDR3 is made up of 15 amino acids. Germline values: CDR1 SGHRS, CDR2 YFSETQ. V gave up 0 bases and J gave up 1 base, with 11 bases separating them. The CDR3 bases are TGCGCCAGCAGCTTGGAGGGAGGCGGTTCCTACGAGCAGTACTTC. This sequence encodes CASSLEGGGSYEQYF.

Comments on this clone: Additional DNA sequences in this sample encode the identical CDR3. This chain connects TRBV15 to TRBJ1-5, with a weak D call TRBD1 (5 bases). CDR3 length: 13 residues. Per the germline V gene, CDR1 is LNHNV and CDR2 is YYDKDF (reference sequence). The V end was cut by 4 bases, the J end by 4 bases, with 8 bases between. For the CDR3, the DNA is TGTGCCACCAGCACAGGGTCTAATCAGCCCCAGCATTTT. Residues: CATSTGSNQPQHF.

This clone has only one observation. The DNA of the CDR3 is TGTGCCAGCAGTGAAGTACAATGGGGCAGGGGGAGAGCTAACTATGGCTACACCTTC. This codes for CASSEVQWGRGRANYGYTF. This chain joins TRBV6-1 and TRBJ1-2, with TRBD1 identical over 7 bases. The V gene end was trimmed by 1 base and the J gene end by 0 bases; junction bases not matched to a gene: 14. The CDR3 is 19 residues long. The germline CDR1 and CDR2 sequences are MNHNS and SASEGT.

The V call is TRBV2, the J call TRBJ1-1; possible D gene TRBD1, 5 bases. CDR3 length equals 13 residues. CDR1 and CDR2 from the germline V gene are SNHLY and FYNNEI. V was shortened by 6 bases and J by 1 base, with 9 bases between the two germline ends. The CDR3 DNA follows: TGTGCCAGCAGGGGGACGGAGAACACTGAAGCTTTCTTT. It encodes CASRGTENTEAFF.

The V and J genes are TRBV19 and TRBJ2-2; TRBD2 agrees at 16 bases. V shed 1 base and J 6 bases; nucleotides not matched to a gene: 5. Germline CDR1 and CDR2: LNHDA and SQIVND (reference sequence). This CDR3 is built from 18 residues. Written as DNA, the CDR3 is TGTGCCAGTAGTATAGGGGGACTAGCGGGAGGGCCTTCCGGGGAGCTGTTTTTT. Amino acid sequence: CASSIGGLAGGPSGELFF.

The chain links TRBV5-1 to TRBJ2-2, with 8 bases identical to TRBD1. Germline-derived CDR1 and CDR2 are SGHRS and YFSETQ. This CDR3 is 15 amino acids long. V trimming: 4 bases; J trimming: 10 bases; junction bases outside the gene matches: 12. In nucleotides, the CDR3 is TGCGCCAGCAGCCAGGACAGGGCCGGGTCTACGGAGCTGTTTTTT. Its protein is CASSQDRAGSTELFF.

This chain links TRBV27 with TRBJ1-5, with D perhaps matching TRBD1 (6 bases). The length of the CDR3 is 15 residues. Germline V gene lookup returns CDR1 MNHEY and CDR2 SMNVEV (reference sequence). Trimming removed 4 bases from V and 7 bases from J, with 17 bases in between. CDR3 residues: CASSSIGGGGQPQHF. The CDR3 DNA reads as TGTGCCAGCAGTTCCATCGGGGGAGGGGGACAGCCCCAGCATTTT.